This is a list of T cell receptor beta chains from one sample in a study of tumor-infiltrating lymphocytes in oesophageal squamous cell carcinoma. TCRdb processed the PCR reads anew with MiXCR; each CDR3 protein has one entry. This sample has 19,000 or so distinct CDR3 sequences, with less than 45% found just once. Sequencing used esophageal tumor tissue. These receptors were taken from a male donor with esophageal squamous cell carcinoma. Each CDR3 is given with its conserved first and last residue. Fields, in order: D gene, clone size, V gene, J gene, CDR3 DNA, CDR3 protein. A D gene is named only where the DNA matches it firmly. Expanded clones are given a class, and other clones once, few, many or no size at all.

.	.	TRBV7-3	TRBJ2-5	TGTGCCAGCGGCTTATTGGCACAACAGACCCAGTACTTC	CASGLLAQQTQYF
.	.	TRBV7-9	TRBJ1-6	TGTGCCAGCAGCCCCGGGCCTGGACTAGCGGGAGACCGAGAGACCCAGTACTTT	CASSPGPGLAGDRETQYF
TRBD2	.	TRBV5-1	TRBJ2-1	TGCGCCAGCAGCTTGGGACTAGCGGCATCCTACAATGAGCAGTTCTTC	CASSLGLAASYNEQFF
.	.	TRBV6-2/TRBV6-3	TRBJ2-6	.	CASNAGGGASVRAVLRF
TRBD2	medium-sized	TRBV6-1	TRBJ2-1	TGTGCCAGCCACATCGGGACTAGCGGGGGGAATGAGCAGTTCTTC	CASHIGTSGGNEQFF
.	.	TRBV7-3	TRBJ2-5	TGTGCCAGCAGCTCTAGCGCCTCATCCTACAATGAGCAGTACTTC	CASSSSASSYNEQYF
.	few	TRBV7-2	TRBJ2-3	TGTGCCAGCAGCTCGTACACAGATACGCAGTATTTT	CASSSYTDTQYF
.	.	TRBV7-5	TRBJ2-5	.	CISVPETLWTSGDPNGNEQFF
.	.	TRBV7-2	TRBJ1-2	TGTGCCAGCAGCTTAGAGGGCAGGGCGGGTGGCTATGGCTACACCTTC	CASSLEGRAGGYGYTF
.	.	TRBV7-2	TRBJ1-2	TGTGCCAGCAGCTTCGCCAGGTCCGGCTACACCTTC	CASSFARSGYTF
TRBD1	.	TRBV5-1	TRBJ2-2	TGCGCCAGCAGCCCCTGGACAGGGGGCGCGGCGGGGGAGCTGTTTTTT	CASSPWTGGAAGELFF
TRBD2	once	TRBV7-6	TRBJ2-7	TGTGCCAGCAGTGAACTAGCGGCTTCCTACAATGAGCAGTACTTC	CASSELAASYNEQYF
TRBD2	.	TRBV7-3	TRBJ2-1	TGTGCCAGCAGCTTATACGGAGCGGGAGTGGACAATGAGCAGTTCTTC	CASSLYGAGVDNEQFF
TRBD2	once	TRBV7-3	TRBJ2-1	TGTGCCAGCAGCGCTAGCGGAACGCGGAACAATGAGCAGTTCTTC	CASSASGTRNNEQFF
.	few	TRBV4-1	TRBJ1-2	TGCGCCAGCAGCCAAGAAGTGGGGGCATTTAACTATGGCTACACCTTC	CASSQEVGAFNYGYTF
TRBD2	.	TRBV7-9	TRBJ2-4	TGTGCCAGCAGCCAGACCGCGGGGGGAAACATTCAGTACTTC	CASSQTAGGNIQYF
.	.	TRBV5-1	TRBJ2-1	TGCGCCAGCAGCTTGCCGACAGCGTACAATGAGCAGTTCTTC	CASSLPTAYNEQFF
.	.	TRBV10-1	TRBJ2-6	.	CASSELGTGRLWLHLRF
TRBD1	.	TRBV7-2	TRBJ1-6	TGTGCCAGCAGCTTCAAGACAGGGGGACGCAGTTCACCCCTCCACTTT	CASSFKTGGRSSPLHF
.	large	TRBV7-7	TRBJ2-1	TGTGCTAGCAGCTTAGAATCGGGGGAGCCCTACAATGAGCAGTTCTTC	CASSLESGEPYNEQFF
TRBD1	many	TRBV6-1	TRBJ2-7	TGTGCCAGCAGCCCGACAGGGGCCCCCTCCTACGAGCAGTACTTC	CASSPTGAPSYEQYF
.	many	TRBV6-1	TRBJ2-4	TGTGCCAGCACCGCCAAAAACATTCAGTACTTC	CASTAKNIQYF
.	few	TRBV29-1	TRBJ2-3	TGCAGCGTATTCCTTCAGGGGAGACGCACAGATACGCAGTATTTT	CSVFLQGRRTDTQYF
TRBD1	.	TRBV7-4	TRBJ1-1	TGTGCCAGCAGCGGCGACAGGGGGGTCACTGAAGCTTTCTTT	CASSGDRGVTEAFF
TRBD1	few	TRBV7-2	TRBJ2-1	TGTGCCAGCAGCACCCCCACAGGGGCCTCCTACAATGAGCAGTTCTTC	CASSTPTGASYNEQFF
.	many	TRBV6-1	TRBJ1-4	TGTGCCAGCGCAAACCAAGGTCAAAAACTGTTTTTT	CASANQGQKLFF
.	many	TRBV11-1	TRBJ1-1	TGTGCCAGCAGCTCACCGACAGGTCGAGACACTGAAGCTTTCTTT	CASSSPTGRDTEAFF